This T cell receptor (beta chain) is drawn from a study of blood T cell repertoires in COVID-19. Study overall: Acute-phase and convalescent COVID-19 samples originated in the United States, Italy and Spain.

Between the trimmed V and J ends, which lost 1 base and 2 bases, there was a span of 8 bases. The CDR3 covers 15 residues. CDR1 and CDR2 (germline): SGHTA, FQGNSA. On this clone: At the DNA level, this CDR3 is encoded by other sequences in the same sample as well.

Per the study methods: Reference gene primer amplification gave nucleated cell count estimates. TCRdb's copy holds only in-frame clones and misses some; the assay was immunoSEQ multiplex PCR. Clonal size and the V and J genes are those of that table, whereas D and trimming came from the DNA. The sample includes 190,000 or so clones, 87% seen only once; the top ten take about 0.96%. Sample: peripheral blood. The sequence derives from a woman between 18 and 30 years old who had recovered from COVID-19. The chain is built from TRBV7-2 and TRBJ2-2; D gene uncertain. CDR3 amino acids: CASSLVRQNTGELFF. The CDR3 bases are TGTGCCAGCAGCTTAGTCAGACAAAACACCGGGGAGCTGTTTTTT.